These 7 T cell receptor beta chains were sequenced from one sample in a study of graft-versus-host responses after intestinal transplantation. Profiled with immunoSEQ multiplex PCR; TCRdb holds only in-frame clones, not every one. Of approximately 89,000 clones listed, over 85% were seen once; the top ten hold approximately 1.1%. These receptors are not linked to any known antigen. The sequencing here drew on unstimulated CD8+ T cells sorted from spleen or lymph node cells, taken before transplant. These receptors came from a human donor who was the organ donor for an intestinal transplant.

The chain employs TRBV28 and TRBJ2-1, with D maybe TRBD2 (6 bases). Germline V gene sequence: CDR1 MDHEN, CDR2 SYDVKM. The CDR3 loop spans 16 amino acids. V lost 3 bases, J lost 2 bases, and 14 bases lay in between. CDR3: CASSFDREPTYNEQFF. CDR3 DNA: TGTGCCAGCAGTTTCGACCGGGAGCCCACCTACAATGAGCAGTTCTTC.

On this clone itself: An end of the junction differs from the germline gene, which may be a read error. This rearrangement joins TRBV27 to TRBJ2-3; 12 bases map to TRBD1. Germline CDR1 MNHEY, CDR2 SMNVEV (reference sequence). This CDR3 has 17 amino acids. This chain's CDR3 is CASRGLMGQGARGPTHF. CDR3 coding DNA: TGTGCCAGCAGGGGTTTGATGGGACAGGGGGCTAGGGGGCCTACGCATTTT.

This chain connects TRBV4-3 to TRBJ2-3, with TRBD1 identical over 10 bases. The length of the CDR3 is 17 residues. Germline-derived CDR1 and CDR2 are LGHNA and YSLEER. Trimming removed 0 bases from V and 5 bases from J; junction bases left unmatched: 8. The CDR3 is CASSQETDRGLEDTQYF. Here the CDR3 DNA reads TGCGCCAGCAGCCAAGAAACAGACAGGGGGCTAGAAGATACGCAGTATTTT.

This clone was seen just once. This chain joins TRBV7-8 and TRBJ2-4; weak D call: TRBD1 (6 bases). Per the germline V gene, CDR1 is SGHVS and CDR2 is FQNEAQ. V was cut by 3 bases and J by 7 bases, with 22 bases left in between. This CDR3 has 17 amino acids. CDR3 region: CASSLGVAGVSHNIQYF. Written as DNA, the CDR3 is TGTGCCAGCAGCTTGGGGGTGGCAGGGGTCTCCCACAACATTCAGTACTTC.

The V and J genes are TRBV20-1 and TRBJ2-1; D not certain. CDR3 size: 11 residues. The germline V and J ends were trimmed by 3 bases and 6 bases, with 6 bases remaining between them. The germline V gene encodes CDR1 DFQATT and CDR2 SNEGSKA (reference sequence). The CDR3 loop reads CSASPINEQFF. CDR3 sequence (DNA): TGCAGTGCTAGTCCCATCAATGAGCAGTTCTTC.

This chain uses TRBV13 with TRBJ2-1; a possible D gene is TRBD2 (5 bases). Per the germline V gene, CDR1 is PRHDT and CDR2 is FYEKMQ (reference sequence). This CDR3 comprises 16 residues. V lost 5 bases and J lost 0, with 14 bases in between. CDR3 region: CASSPLAEASYNEQFF. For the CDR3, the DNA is TGTGCCAGCAGCCCTTTGGCGGAGGCCTCCTACAATGAGCAGTTCTTC.

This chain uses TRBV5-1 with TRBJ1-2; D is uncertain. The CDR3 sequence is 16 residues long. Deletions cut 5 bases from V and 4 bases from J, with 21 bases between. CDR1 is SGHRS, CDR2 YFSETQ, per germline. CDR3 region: CASRTLSVRKIYGYTF. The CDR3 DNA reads TGCGCCAGCAGAACACTATCGGTTCGAAAGATCTATGGCTACACCTTC. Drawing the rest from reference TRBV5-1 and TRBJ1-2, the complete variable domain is KAGVTQTPRYLIKTRGQQVTLSCSPISGHRSVSWYQQTPGQGLQFLFEYFSETQRNKGNFPGRFSGRQFSNSRSEMNVSTLELGDSALYLCASRTLSVRKIYGYTFGSGTRLTVV.